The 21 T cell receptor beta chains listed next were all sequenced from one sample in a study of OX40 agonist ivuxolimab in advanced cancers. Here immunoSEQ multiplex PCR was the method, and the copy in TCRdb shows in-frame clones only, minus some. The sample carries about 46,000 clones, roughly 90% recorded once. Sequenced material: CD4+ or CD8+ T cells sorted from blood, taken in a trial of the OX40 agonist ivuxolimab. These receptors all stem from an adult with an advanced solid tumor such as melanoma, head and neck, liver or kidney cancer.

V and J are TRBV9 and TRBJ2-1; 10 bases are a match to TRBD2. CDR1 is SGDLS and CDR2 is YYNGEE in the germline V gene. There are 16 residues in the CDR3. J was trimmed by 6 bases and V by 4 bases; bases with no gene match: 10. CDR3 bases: TGTGCCAGCAGCCCCTTAGCGGGGGGCCCTTTCAATGAGCAGTTCTTC. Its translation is CASSPLAGGPFNEQFF.

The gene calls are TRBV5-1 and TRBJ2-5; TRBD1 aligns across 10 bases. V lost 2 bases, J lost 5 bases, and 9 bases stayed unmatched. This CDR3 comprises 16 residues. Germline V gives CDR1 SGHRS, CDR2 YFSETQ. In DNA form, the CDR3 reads TGCGCCAGCAGCTTCCCGGGACAGGGGAATCGGGAGACCCAGTACTTC. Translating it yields CASSFPGQGNRETQYF. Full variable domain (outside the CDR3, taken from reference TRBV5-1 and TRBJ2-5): KAGVTQTPRYLIKTRGQQVTLSCSPISGHRSVSWYQQTPGQGLQFLFEYFSETQRNKGNFPGRFSGRQFSNSRSEMNVSTLELGDSALYLCASSFPGQGNRETQYFGPGTRLLVL.

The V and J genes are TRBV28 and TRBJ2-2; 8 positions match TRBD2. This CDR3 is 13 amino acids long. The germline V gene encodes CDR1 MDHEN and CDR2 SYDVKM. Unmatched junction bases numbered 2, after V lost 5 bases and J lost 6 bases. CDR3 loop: CASSPRGAGELFF. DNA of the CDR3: TGTGCCAGCAGTCCGCGGGGGGCCGGGGAGCTGTTTTTT.

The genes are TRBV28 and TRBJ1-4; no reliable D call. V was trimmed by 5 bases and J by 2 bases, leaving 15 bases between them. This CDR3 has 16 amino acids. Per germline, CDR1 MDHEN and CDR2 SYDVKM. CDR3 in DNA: TGTGCCAGCAGTACGACAAGACTGGGGACTAATGAAAAACTGTTTTTT. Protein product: CASSTTRLGTNEKLFF.

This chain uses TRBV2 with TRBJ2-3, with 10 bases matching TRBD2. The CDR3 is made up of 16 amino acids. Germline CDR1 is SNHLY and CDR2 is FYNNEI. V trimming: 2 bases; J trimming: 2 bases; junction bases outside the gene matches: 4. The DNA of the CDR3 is TGTGCCAGCAGTGAAAGTCTAGCGGGAGACACAGATACGCAGTATTTT. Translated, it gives CASSESLAGDTDTQYF.

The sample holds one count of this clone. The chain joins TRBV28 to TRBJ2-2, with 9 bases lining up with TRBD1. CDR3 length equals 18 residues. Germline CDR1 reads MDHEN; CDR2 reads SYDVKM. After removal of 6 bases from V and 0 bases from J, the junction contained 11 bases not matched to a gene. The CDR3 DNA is TGTGCCAGCAGGGCAGGGACAGGGTTGACGGCGAACACCGGGGAGCTGTTTTTT. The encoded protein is CASRAGTGLTANTGELFF.

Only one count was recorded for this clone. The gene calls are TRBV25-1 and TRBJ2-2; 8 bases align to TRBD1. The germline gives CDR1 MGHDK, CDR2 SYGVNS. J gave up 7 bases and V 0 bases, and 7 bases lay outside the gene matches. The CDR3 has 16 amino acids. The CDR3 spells CASSEYPRGLSGELFF. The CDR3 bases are TGTGCCAGCAGTGAATATCCCAGGGGGCTTAGCGGGGAGCTGTTTTTT.

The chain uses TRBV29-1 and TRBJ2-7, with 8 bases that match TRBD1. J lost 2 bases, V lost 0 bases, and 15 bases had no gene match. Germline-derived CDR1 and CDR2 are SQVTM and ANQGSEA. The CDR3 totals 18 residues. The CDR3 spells CSVEDEVRGQGRAYEQYF. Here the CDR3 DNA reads TGCAGCGTTGAAGATGAAGTCAGGGGGCAAGGTCGAGCCTACGAGCAGTACTTC.

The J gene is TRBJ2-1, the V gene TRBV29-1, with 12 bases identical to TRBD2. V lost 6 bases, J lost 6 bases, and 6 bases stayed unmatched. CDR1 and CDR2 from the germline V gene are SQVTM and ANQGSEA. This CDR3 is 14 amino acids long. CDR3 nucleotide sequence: TGCAGCGTCCTCGGGACTAGCGGGTTCAATGAGCAGTTCTTC. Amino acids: CSVLGTSGFNEQFF.

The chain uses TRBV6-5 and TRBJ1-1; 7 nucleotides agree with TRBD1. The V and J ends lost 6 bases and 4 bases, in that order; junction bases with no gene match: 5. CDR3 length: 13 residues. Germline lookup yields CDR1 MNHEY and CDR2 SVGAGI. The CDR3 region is CASRQHRGTEAFF. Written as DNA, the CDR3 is TGTGCCAGCAGACAACACAGGGGCACTGAAGCTTTCTTT.

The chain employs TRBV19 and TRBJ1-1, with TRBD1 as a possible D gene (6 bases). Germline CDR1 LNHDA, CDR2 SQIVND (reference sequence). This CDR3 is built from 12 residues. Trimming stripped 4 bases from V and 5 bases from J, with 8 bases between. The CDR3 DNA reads TGTGCCAGTAGTAAAGGGGGAACTGAAGCTTTCTTT. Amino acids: CASSKGGTEAFF. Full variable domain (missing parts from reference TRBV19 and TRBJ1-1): DGGITQSPKYLFRKEGQNVTLSCEQNLNHDAMYWYRQDPGQGLRLIYYSQIVNDFQKGDIAEGYSVSREKKESFPLTVTSAQKNPTAFYLCASSKGGTEAFFGQGTRLTVV.

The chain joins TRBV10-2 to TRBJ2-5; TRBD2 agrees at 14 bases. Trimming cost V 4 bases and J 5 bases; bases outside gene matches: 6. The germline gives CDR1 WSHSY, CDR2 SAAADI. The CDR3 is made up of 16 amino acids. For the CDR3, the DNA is TGCGCCAGCAGTGCCGGACTAGCGGGGGGTAAGGAGACCCAGTACTTC. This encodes CASSAGLAGGKETQYF.

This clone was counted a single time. The CDR3 nucleotides read TGTGCCAGCAGTCGACAGGGAAGGGCGAACACTGAAGCTTTCTTT. Its translation: CASSRQGRANTEAFF. The V call is TRBV28, the J call TRBJ1-1; the match to TRBD1 covers 7 bases. Germline lookup yields CDR1 MDHEN and CDR2 SYDVKM. The J segment lost 1 base and the V segment lost 5 bases, leaving 7 bases of the junction unmatched. This CDR3 is built from 15 residues.

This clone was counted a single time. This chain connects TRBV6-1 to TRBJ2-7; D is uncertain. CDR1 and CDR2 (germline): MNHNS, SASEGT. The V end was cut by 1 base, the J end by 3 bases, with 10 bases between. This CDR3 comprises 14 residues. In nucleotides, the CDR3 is TGTGCCAGCAGTGAAGGAGACGGCGGCTACGAGCAGTACGTC. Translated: CASSEGDGGYEQYV.

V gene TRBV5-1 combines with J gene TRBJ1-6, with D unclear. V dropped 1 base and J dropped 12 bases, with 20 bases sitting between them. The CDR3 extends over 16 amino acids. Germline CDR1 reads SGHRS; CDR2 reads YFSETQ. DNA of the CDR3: TGCGCCAGCAGCTTGTCATCTCATGATCGGGGAGGACCCCTCCACTTT. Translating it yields CASSLSSHDRGGPLHF.

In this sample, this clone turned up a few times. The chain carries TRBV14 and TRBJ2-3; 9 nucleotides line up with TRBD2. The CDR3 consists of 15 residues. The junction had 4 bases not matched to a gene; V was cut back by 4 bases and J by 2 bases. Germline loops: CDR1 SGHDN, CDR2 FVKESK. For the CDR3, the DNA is TGTGCCAGCAGCCCACTAGCGGGTCCCACAGATACGCAGTATTTT. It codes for CASSPLAGPTDTQYF.

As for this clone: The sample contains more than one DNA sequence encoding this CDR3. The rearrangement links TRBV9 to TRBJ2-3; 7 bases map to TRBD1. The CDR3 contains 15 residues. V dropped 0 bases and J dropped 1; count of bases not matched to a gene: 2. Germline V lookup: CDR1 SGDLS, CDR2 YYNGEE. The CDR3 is CASSVVGTGTDTQYF. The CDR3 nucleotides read TGTGCCAGCAGCGTAGTGGGGACAGGCACAGATACGCAGTATTTT.

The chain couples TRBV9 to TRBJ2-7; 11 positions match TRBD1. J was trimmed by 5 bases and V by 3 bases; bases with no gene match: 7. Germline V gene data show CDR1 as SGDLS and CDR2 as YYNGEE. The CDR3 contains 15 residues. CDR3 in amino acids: CASSGTGGRPDEQYF. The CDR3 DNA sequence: TGTGCCAGCAGCGGGACAGGGGGCAGGCCCGACGAGCAGTACTTC.

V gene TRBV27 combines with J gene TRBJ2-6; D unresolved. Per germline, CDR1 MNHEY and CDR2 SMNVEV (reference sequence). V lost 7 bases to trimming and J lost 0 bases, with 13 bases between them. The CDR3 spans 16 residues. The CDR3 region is CASIGPFGSGANVLTF. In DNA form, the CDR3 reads TGTGCCAGCATAGGCCCCTTCGGCTCTGGGGCCAACGTCCTGACTTTC.

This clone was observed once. The CDR3, as DNA: TGTGCCAGCAGGTCTTTCGGTGGGACAGGGGACGAAAGAGACACTGAAGCTTTCTTT. Residues: CASRSFGGTGDERDTEAFF. The V gene is TRBV7-9, the J gene TRBJ1-1; 10 bases fit TRBD1. V lost 6 bases and J lost 3; bases outside the gene matches: 19. Germline values: CDR1 SEHNR, CDR2 FQNEAQ (reference sequence). There are 19 residues in the CDR3.

The CDR3 protein is CASSLPDLNGYTF. CDR3 in DNA: TGTGCCAGCAGCCTCCCAGACTTAAATGGCTACACCTTC. The V and J genes are TRBV4-2 and TRBJ1-2; D gene ambiguous. V lost 4 bases and J lost 6, with 12 bases in between. The CDR3 is made up of 13 amino acids. Germline assignment: CDR1 LGHNA and CDR2 YNFKEQ.